One and the same sample provided the 30 T cell receptor beta chains below, sequenced in a study of blood T cell repertoires in COVID-19. TCRdb keeps only in-frame clones here, not all; method: immunoSEQ multiplex PCR. The sample lists about 24,000 clones; around 86% were seen once. Sequences were obtained from peripheral blood. These receptors all come from a man between 50 and 59 years old with active COVID-19.

The gene calls are TRBV5-1 and TRBJ1-1; the match to TRBD1 covers 9 bases. V was clipped by 5 bases and J by 0 bases; unmatched bases: 2. The CDR3 is 14 residues long. Germline values: CDR1 SGHRS, CDR2 YFSETQ. CDR3 DNA sequence: TGCGCCAGCAGGGGACAGGGATTGAACACTGAAGCTTTCTTT. This gives the protein CASRGQGLNTEAFF.

The V call is TRBV27, the J call TRBJ2-3; 7 bases line up with TRBD2. This CDR3 is 17 amino acids long. V dropped 5 bases and J dropped 0; count of bases not matched to a gene: 11. Germline V CDR1 and CDR2: MNHEY, SMNVEV (reference sequence). The CDR3 sequence: CASSRLLGAGSTDTQYF. CDR3 DNA sequence: TGTGCCAGCAGTCGACTTTTGGGAGCGGGGAGCACAGATACGCAGTATTTT.

The rearrangement links TRBV27 to TRBJ2-7; a weak D match, TRBD1 (6 bases). CDR1 is MNHEY and CDR2 is SMNVEV in the germline V gene (reference sequence). Trimming stripped 8 bases from V and 3 bases from J, with 14 bases between. The CDR3 totals 13 residues. The CDR3, as DNA: TGTGCCAGCCGCGACTCAGGGGACTACGAGCAGTACTTC. It yields the protein CASRDSGDYEQYF.

The chain has TRBV3-1 (or the pseudogene TRBV3-2) and TRBJ1-4; possibly TRBD1 for D (5 bases). Trimming removed 1 base at V and 3 bases at J, with 12 bases between. CDR3 length: 16 amino acids. Per germline, CDR1 LGHDT and CDR2 YNNKEL (reference sequence). The CDR3 sequence: CASSQGIPGANEKLFF. The CDR3 DNA reads as TGTGCCAGCAGCCAAGGGATACCGGGGGCTAATGAAAAACTGTTTTTT.

This chain uses TRBV9 with TRBJ2-1, with TRBD2 matching 11 bases. The CDR3 is made up of 13 amino acids. Trimming at V came to 4 bases and at J to 13 bases, leaving 7 bases not matched to a gene. From germline, CDR1 is SGDLS and CDR2 YYNGEE. Here the CDR3 reads CASSPRGTSGQFF. The CDR3, as DNA: TGTGCCAGCAGCCCGAGGGGGACTAGCGGACAGTTCTTC. Full variable domain (outside the CDR3, taken from reference TRBV9 and TRBJ2-1): DSGVTQTPKHLITATGQRVTLRCSPRSGDLSVYWYQQSLDQGLQFLIQYYNGEERAKGNILERFSAQQFPDLHSELNLSSLELGDSALYFCASSPRGTSGQFFGPGTRLTVL.

The genes are TRBV5-6 and TRBJ1-4; D may be TRBD1 (6 bases). V shed 3 bases and J shed 7 bases, with 13 bases lying between them. Per the germline V gene, CDR1 is SGHDT and CDR2 is YYEEEE. The CDR3 loop spans 14 amino acids. CDR3 DNA: TGTGCCAGCAGCTCAGGGACATTGGGTGAAAAACTGTTTTTT. Its protein is CASSSGTLGEKLFF.

The V gene is TRBV7-2, the J gene TRBJ2-3; the D gene is possibly TRBD1 (6 bases). V was shortened by 3 bases and J by 6 bases, with 16 bases between the two germline ends. Germline V gene sequence: CDR1 SGHTA, CDR2 FQGNSA. The CDR3 has 15 residues. CDR3: CASSFSDGQSDTQYF. CDR3 DNA sequence: TGTGCCAGCAGCTTCTCCGATGGACAGTCGGATACGCAGTATTTT.

V is TRBV3-1 (or the pseudogene TRBV3-2) and J is TRBJ2-1, with no clear D. The CDR3 loop spans 13 amino acids. The germline gives CDR1 LGHDT, CDR2 YNNKEL (reference sequence). V lost 5 bases and J 9 bases, leaving 14 bases between the germline ends. The DNA for the CDR3 is TGTGCCAGCAGCGTGTATCTGAGTCTTGAGCAGTTCTTC. This encodes CASSVYLSLEQFF.

V usage is TRBV7-6 and J usage is TRBJ2-1; TRBD2 aligns across 12 bases. Germline V CDR1 and CDR2: SGHVS, FNYEAQ. Trimming removed 5 bases from V and 13 bases from J; junction bases left unmatched: 9. The CDR3 spans 14 residues. The CDR3 nucleotides are TGTGCCAGCAGCCTAAAGACTAGCGGGAGTAGTCAGTTCTTC. Encoded protein: CASSLKTSGSSQFF.

The chain links TRBV7-6 to TRBJ2-1; 7 nucleotides agree with TRBD1. V shed 5 bases, J shed 5 bases, and the junction held 6 bases outside the gene matches. The CDR3 runs 14 residues. From germline, CDR1 is SGHVS and CDR2 FNYEAQ. The CDR3 DNA sequence: TGTGCCAGCAGCCATTGGGACAGAGACAATGAGCAGTTCTTC. It yields the protein CASSHWDRDNEQFF.

In the case of this clone: The same CDR3 can be traced to other DNA sequences in this sample. The chain carries TRBV19 and TRBJ1-2, with D possibly TRBD1 on 5 matching bases. Germline V lookup: CDR1 LNHDA, CDR2 SQIVND (reference sequence). The CDR3 covers 14 residues. V dropped 1 base and J dropped 3 bases, with 9 bases sitting between them. The CDR3 loop is CASSIVAGDYGYTF. CDR3 nucleotide sequence: TGTGCCAGTAGTATAGTGGCGGGGGACTATGGCTACACCTTC.

The chain recombines TRBV14 with TRBJ2-7, with 9 bases matching TRBD1. The V gene end was trimmed by 6 bases and the J gene end by 0 bases; junction bases not matched to a gene: 3. Germline loops: CDR1 SGHDN, CDR2 FVKESK. The CDR3 runs to 14 residues. Written as DNA, the CDR3 is TGTGCCAGCAGAGGACAGGGGTACTCCTACGAGCAGTACTTC. The encoded protein is CASRGQGYSYEQYF. Variable domain in full (rest from reference TRBV14 and TRBJ2-7): EAGVTQFPSHSVIEKGQTVTLRCDPISGHDNLYWYRRVMGKEIKFLLHFVKESKQDESGMPNNRFLAERTGGTYSTLKVQPAELEDSGVYFCASRGQGYSYEQYFGPGTRLTVT.

This clone is classed as medium-sized. The chain employs TRBV12-3 or TRBV12-4 and TRBJ2-7; TRBD1 aligns across 8 bases. This CDR3 spans 13 amino acids. The trim removed 1 base at V and 5 bases at J, leaving 1 base unmatched. In DNA, the CDR3 is TGTGCCAGCAGTTTAGGACAGGGGCACGAGCAGTACTTC. Amino acid sequence: CASSLGQGHEQYF.

The chain carries TRBV6-6 and TRBJ1-1; D may be TRBD1 (5 bases). Germline-derived CDR1 and CDR2 are MNHNY and SVGAGI (reference sequence). Trimming cost V 3 bases and J 4 bases, with 9 bases left between them. The CDR3 is 13 amino acids. In DNA, the CDR3 is TGTGCCAGCAGTTATCAGGGTGGCACTGAAGCTTTCTTT. Residues: CASSYQGGTEAFF.

The V and J genes are TRBV11-3 and TRBJ2-7; weak D call: TRBD1 (6 bases). Trimming took off 2 bases at V and 7 bases at J, with 21 bases between the two ends. CDR1 is SGHNT, CDR2 YENEEA, per germline. The CDR3 contains 16 residues. The CDR3 nucleotides are TGTGCCAGCAGCTTATCATTCGGTTCAGGGGAGAATGAGCAGTACTTC. It encodes CASSLSFGSGENEQYF. The complete variable domain, with remaining parts taken from reference TRBV11-3 and TRBJ2-7, reads EAGVVQSPRYKIIEKKQPVAFWCNPISGHNTLYWYLQNLGQGPELLIRYENEEAVDDSQLPKDRFSAERLKGVDSTLKIQPAELGDSAVYLCASSLSFGSGENEQYFGPGTRLTVT.

The chain couples TRBV7-2 to TRBJ1-5; 7 positions agree with TRBD1. This CDR3 has 14 residues. Germline values: CDR1 SGHTA, CDR2 FQGNSA. V dropped 5 bases and J dropped 8; count of bases not matched to a gene: 9. The CDR3 sequence is CASSRDRAGKPQHF. CDR3 sequence (DNA): TGTGCCAGCAGCCGTGACAGGGCGGGGAAGCCCCAGCATTTT.

The J gene is TRBJ2-1, the V gene TRBV7-3; D remains ambiguous. CDR3 size: 13 residues. V was pared by 3 bases and J by 0 bases, with 3 bases between. CDR1 and CDR2 (germline): SGHTA, FQGTGA. The CDR3 sequence: CASSLSSYNEQFF. The CDR3, as DNA: TGTGCCAGCAGCTTGAGCTCCTACAATGAGCAGTTCTTC.

The J gene is TRBJ2-7, the V gene TRBV3-1 (or the pseudogene TRBV3-2); D remains ambiguous. There are 13 residues in the CDR3. Germline CDR1 reads LGHDT; CDR2 reads YNNKEL (reference sequence). V gave up 2 bases and J gave up 0 bases, with 5 bases separating them. The CDR3 sequence: CASSQSISYEQYF. The CDR3 DNA is TGTGCCAGCAGCCAATCTATCTCCTACGAGCAGTACTTC.

The gene calls are TRBV12-3 or TRBV12-4 and TRBJ2-1; 9 bases fit TRBD1. Trimming took 8 bases from V and 3 from J; bases not matched to a gene: 2. This CDR3 is 13 amino acids long. CDR3 residues: CASGTGYYNEQFF. CDR3 in DNA: TGTGCCAGCGGGACAGGGTACTACAATGAGCAGTTCTTC.

V is TRBV6-2 or TRBV6-3 and J is TRBJ2-1; 8 nucleotides align to TRBD2. The CDR3 consists of 16 residues. The V gene's germline CDR1 is MNHEY and CDR2 SVGEGT. V lost 5 bases and J lost 0; bases outside the gene matches: 6. The CDR3 coding sequence is TGTGCCAGCAGTCTACTAGCGGTCCGCTCCTACAATGAGCAGTTCTTC. Translation gives CASSLLAVRSYNEQFF.

This chain joins TRBV10-3 and TRBJ2-7; possible D gene TRBD2, 5 bases. The CDR3 is 14 amino acids. V lost 11 bases to trimming and J lost 2 bases, with 19 bases between them. Looked up from germline, CDR1 is ENHRY and CDR2 is SYGVKD. The CDR3: CASLPDRDTYEQYF. The CDR3 region has the DNA TGTGCCTCCCTTCCAGACCGGGATACCTACGAGCAGTACTTC.

The chain couples TRBV7-2 to TRBJ2-3; perhaps TRBD1 as D (6 bases). Germline values: CDR1 SGHTA, CDR2 FQGNSA. The CDR3 spans 13 residues. Trimming stripped 8 bases from V and 6 bases from J, with 15 bases between. The CDR3 DNA is TGTGCCAGCGGCCGCAGGGGTAAGGATACGCAGTATTTT. This gives the protein CASGRRGKDTQYF.

This clone was recorded only once. The chain combines TRBV11-2 with TRBJ2-7; the match to TRBD2 covers 10 bases. CDR3 length equals 17 residues. Trimming took 2 bases from V and 0 from J; bases not matched to a gene: 7. Germline assignment: CDR1 SGHAT and CDR2 FQNNGV. The DNA of the CDR3 is TGTGCCAGCAGCTTAATGTTCGCTAGCGGGAGCTCCTACGAGCAGTACTTC. This sequence encodes CASSLMFASGSSYEQYF.

This clone was observed a handful of times. J is TRBJ2-1 and V is TRBV9; tentatively, D is TRBD2 (6 bases). This CDR3 comprises 15 residues. Trimming removed 2 bases from V and 4 bases from J, with 13 bases in between. Per germline, CDR1 SGDLS and CDR2 YYNGEE. CDR3 region: CASSVGGTKYNEQFF. The CDR3 bases are TGTGCCAGCAGCGTCGGCGGGACCAAATACAATGAGCAGTTCTTC.

This chain uses TRBV2 with TRBJ1-5; 8 bases are a match to TRBD1. Germline CDR1 SNHLY, CDR2 FYNNEI. The CDR3 is 13 residues long. Trimming cost V 6 bases and J 5 bases; bases outside gene matches: 3. CDR3 protein: CASSKDRDQPQHF. The CDR3 nucleotides are TGTGCCAGCAGCAAGGACAGGGATCAGCCCCAGCATTTT.

The V and J genes are TRBV6-1 and TRBJ2-3; D is possibly TRBD1 (6 bases). Trimming shortened V by 1 base and J by 7 bases, and 15 bases separated the two germline ends. The CDR3 extends over 15 amino acids. The germline CDR1 and CDR2 sequences are MNHNS and SASEGT. CDR3 DNA: TGTGCCAGCAGTGAAGGCATTTTACAGGGCCATACGCAGTATTTT. It is translated as CASSEGILQGHTQYF.

This rearrangement joins TRBV7-6 to TRBJ2-3; 8 nucleotides align to TRBD1. With 2 bases clipped from V and 3 bases from J, the junction kept 7 bases outside the gene matches. In germline, CDR1 is SGHVS, CDR2 FNYEAQ. The CDR3 length is 16 residues. The CDR3 DNA follows: TGTGCCAGCAGCTTACAGGGGGCCTTTCGGACAGATACGCAGTATTTT. Translating it yields CASSLQGAFRTDTQYF.

The gene calls are TRBV4-1 and TRBJ2-3, with 10 bases aligning to TRBD2. The germline V gene encodes CDR1 MGHRA and CDR2 YSYEKL. The CDR3 is made up of 19 amino acids. J lost 0 bases, V lost 3 bases, and 12 bases had no gene match. The CDR3 protein is CASSHPGTSAFHSTDTQYF. CDR3 nucleotide sequence: TGCGCCAGCAGCCATCCCGGGACTAGCGCCTTCCATAGCACAGATACGCAGTATTTT.

This clone appeared a single time. The chain is built from TRBV21-1 and TRBJ2-7; TRBD2, as called in the table, went unchecked against the DNA. TRBV21-1 constitutes a pseudogene. The CDR3 sequence is 18 residues long. CDR3 protein: CASSKDGVIRGYPYEQYF. The CDR3 nucleotides read TGTGCCAGCAGCAAAGATGGGGTAATTCGGGGGTACCCCTACGAGCAGTACTTC.

The chain couples TRBV4-2 to TRBJ2-1; 14 positions match TRBD2. Germline CDR1 is LGHNA and CDR2 is YNFKEQ. Trimming at V came to 4 bases and at J to 8 bases, leaving 4 bases not matched to a gene. The CDR3 totals 15 residues. This CDR3 reads CASSPTSGGAYEQFF. DNA for the CDR3: TGTGCCAGCAGCCCGACTAGCGGGGGGGCCTATGAGCAGTTCTTC.